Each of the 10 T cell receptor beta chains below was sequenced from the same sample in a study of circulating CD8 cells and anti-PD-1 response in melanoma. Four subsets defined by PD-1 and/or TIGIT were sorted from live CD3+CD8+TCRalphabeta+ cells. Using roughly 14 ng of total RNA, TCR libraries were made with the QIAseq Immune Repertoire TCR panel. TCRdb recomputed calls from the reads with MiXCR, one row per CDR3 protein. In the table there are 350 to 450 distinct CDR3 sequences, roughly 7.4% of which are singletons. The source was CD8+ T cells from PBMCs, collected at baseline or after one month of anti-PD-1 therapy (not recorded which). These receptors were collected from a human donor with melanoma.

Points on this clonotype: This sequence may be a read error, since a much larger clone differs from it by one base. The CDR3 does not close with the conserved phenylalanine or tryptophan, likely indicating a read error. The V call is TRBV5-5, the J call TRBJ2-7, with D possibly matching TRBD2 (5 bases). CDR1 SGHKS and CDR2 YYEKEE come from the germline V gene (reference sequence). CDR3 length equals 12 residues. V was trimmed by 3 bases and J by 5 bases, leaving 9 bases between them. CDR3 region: CASSSPGNEQYS. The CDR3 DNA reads TGTGCCAGCAGCTCCCCGGGGAACGAGCAGTACTCC.

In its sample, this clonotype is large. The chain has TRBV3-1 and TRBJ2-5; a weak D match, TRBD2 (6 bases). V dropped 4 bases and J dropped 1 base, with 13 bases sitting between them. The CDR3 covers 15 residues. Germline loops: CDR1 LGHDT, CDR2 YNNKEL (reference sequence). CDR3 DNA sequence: TGTGCCAGCAGCCCCGGGGTAGCGGCCCAAGAGACCCAGTACTTC. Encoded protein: CASSPGVAAQETQYF.

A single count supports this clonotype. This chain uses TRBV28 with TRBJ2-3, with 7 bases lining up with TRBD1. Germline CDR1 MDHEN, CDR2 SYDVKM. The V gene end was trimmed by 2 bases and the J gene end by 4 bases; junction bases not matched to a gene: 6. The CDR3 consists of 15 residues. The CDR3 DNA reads TGTGCCAGCAGTTTAAGGGACAGCCTCGCAGATACGCAGTATTTT. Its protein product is CASSLRDSLADTQYF.

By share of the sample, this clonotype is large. CDR3 loop: CASSLVFNQPQHF. DNA for the CDR3: TGTGCCAGCAGCTTGGTTTTCAATCAGCCCCAGCATTTT. This rearrangement joins TRBV5-5 to TRBJ1-5; no clear D. This CDR3 spans 13 amino acids. The V end lost 0 bases, the J end lost 3 bases, and 4 bases lay between the germline ends. Germline-derived CDR1 and CDR2 are SGHKS and YYEKEE (reference sequence).

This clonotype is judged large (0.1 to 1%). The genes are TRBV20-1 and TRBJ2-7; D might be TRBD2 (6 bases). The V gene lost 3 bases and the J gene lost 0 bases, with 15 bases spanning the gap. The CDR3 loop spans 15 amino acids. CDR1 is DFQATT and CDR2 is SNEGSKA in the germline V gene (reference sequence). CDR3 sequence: CSARGRSHSSYEQYF. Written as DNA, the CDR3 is TGCAGTGCTAGGGGGAGGAGCCACAGCTCCTACGAGCAGTACTTC.

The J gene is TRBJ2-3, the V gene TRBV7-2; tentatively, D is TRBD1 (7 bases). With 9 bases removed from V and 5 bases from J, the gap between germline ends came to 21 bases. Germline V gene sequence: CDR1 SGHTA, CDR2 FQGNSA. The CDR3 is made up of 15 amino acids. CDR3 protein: CASIPSGGLGDTQYF. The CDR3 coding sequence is TGTGCCAGTATCCCCTCAGGGGGGCTAGGAGATACGCAGTATTTT.

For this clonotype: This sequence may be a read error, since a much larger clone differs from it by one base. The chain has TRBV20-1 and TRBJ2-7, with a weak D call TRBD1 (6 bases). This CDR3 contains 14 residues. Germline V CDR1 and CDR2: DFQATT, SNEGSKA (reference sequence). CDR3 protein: CSARDLDSSCEQYF. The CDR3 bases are TGCAGTGCTAGAGATTTGGACAGCTCCTGCGAGCAGTACTTC.

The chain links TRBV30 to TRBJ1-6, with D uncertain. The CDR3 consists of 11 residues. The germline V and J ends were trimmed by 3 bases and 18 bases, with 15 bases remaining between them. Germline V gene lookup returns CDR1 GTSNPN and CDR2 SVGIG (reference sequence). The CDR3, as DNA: TGTGCCTGGAGGATCGGTCTGGTACCCCACTTT. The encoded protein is CAWRIGLVPHF.

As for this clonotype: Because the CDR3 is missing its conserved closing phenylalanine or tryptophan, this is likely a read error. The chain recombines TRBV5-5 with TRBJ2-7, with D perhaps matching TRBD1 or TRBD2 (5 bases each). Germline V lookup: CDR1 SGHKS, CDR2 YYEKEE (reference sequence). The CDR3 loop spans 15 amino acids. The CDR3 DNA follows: TGCGCCAGCAGCTTGGAAGTGTCAGGGACCCACGAGCAGTACCTC. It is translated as CASSLEVSGTHEQYL.

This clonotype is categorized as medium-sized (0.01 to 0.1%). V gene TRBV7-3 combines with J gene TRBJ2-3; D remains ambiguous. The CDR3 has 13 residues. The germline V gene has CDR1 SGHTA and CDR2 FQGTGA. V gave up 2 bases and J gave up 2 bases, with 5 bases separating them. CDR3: CASSLDLTDTQYF. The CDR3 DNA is TGTGCCAGCAGCTTAGACCTCACAGATACGCAGTATTTT.